The TCR beta chain under discussion was sequenced for a study of shared clonotypes between healthy human individuals. Study findings and constraints: Though the depth was large, rarefaction showed that sorted-subset sequencing was incomplete. The authors sampled blood alone, and tissue repertoires likely differ.

The V gene end was trimmed by 5 bases and the J gene end by 5 bases; junction bases not matched to a gene: 4. The CDR3 sequence is 14 residues long. Germline V gene lookup returns CDR1 ENHRY and CDR2 SYGVKD. The CD4+ fraction was divided into a CD45RA+ naive subset and a CD45RA-negative memory subset. Concerning this clone: No antigen is known for it.

Repertoires were generated with immunoSEQ multiplex PCR, while TCRdb's copy carries only in-frame clones and drops some. The sample includes some 2.1 million clones, roughly 95% of them seen just once. Material for sequencing was naive CD4+ T cells sorted from blood. Subset in this sample: CD45RA+ positively selected. The rearrangement joins TRBV10-3 to TRBJ2-7; 12 positions agree with TRBD2. The TCR was taken from a man younger than 35 in good health. The CDR3 spells CAISTTSGSDEQYF. The DNA of the CDR3 is TGTGCCATCAGTACGACTAGCGGGAGTGACGAGCAGTACTTC.